The rows below give T cell receptor beta chains drawn from one sample of a study of blood T cell repertoires in COVID-19. TCRdb keeps only in-frame clones here, not all; method: immunoSEQ multiplex PCR. The top ten clones hold about 2.5% of a sample with about 280,000 clones, around 85% of them seen once. The sample was PBMCs or T cells enriched from blood (not recorded which). These receptors were taken from a woman between 50 and 59 years old who had recovered from COVID-19. Both conserved end residues are part of each CDR3. D genes are given only for firm matches. Some rows have no size entry. The others give once, few or many, or a class for an expanded clone.

>-|TRBJ1-4|TRBV19|TRBD1
TGTGCCAGTACCCGTGGGACAGTTTATGAAAAACTGTTTTTT
CASTRGTVYEKLFF
>once|TRBJ2-7|TRBV24-1|TRBD1
TGTGCCACCAGTGATAGGGGGCCACCCTACGAGCAGTACTTC
CATSDRGPPYEQYF
>-|TRBJ1-2|TRBV29-1|TRBD1
TGCAGCGCCGAGACAGGGGTAGACTATGGCTACACCTTC
CSAETGVDYGYTF
>-|TRBJ1-1|TRBV19|TRBD1
TGTGCCAGTAGCAGGGGGCCCACTGAAGCTTTCTTT
CASSRGPTEAFF
>-|TRBJ1-4|TRBV10-1|TRBD1
TGCGCCAGCAGTGAGTCTGGGACAGGTCGAGAAAAACTGTTTTTT
CASSESGTGREKLFF
>once|TRBJ2-3|TRBV24-1|TRBD2
TGTGCCACCAGTGTAGCGGGGGCGGGATCGGATACGCAGTATTTT
CATSVAGAGSDTQYF
>-|TRBJ1-4|TRBV5-6|-
TGTGCCAGCGCCGACCTGGCGGAGGGTGAAAAACTGTTTTTT
CASADLAEGEKLFF
>many|TRBJ2-3|TRBV11-2|TRBD1
TGTGCCAGCAGCTTGGGGACAGGCGGCGGCGGGACGCAGTATTTT
CASSLGTGGGGTQYF
>-|TRBJ2-3|TRBV6-4|TRBD2
TGTGCCAGCTCGGGTAGCGGGGGGGCAGAAGATACGCAGTATTTT
CASSGSGGAEDTQYF
>-|TRBJ1-5|TRBV11-2|-
TGTGCCAGCAGCTTAAATACAGGGCTGGGGCAGCCCCAGCATTTT
CASSLNTGLGQPQHF
>-|TRBJ1-3|TRBV10-3|-
TGTGCCATCAGCCAAGCCGCAGGCATCTCTGGAAACACCATATATTTT
CAISQAAGISGNTIYF
>-|TRBJ1-1|TRBV30|-
TGTGCCTGGAGTGTACGTGAGACTGAAGCTTTCTTT
CAWSVRETEAFF
>-|TRBJ1-6|TRBV5-1|TRBD1
TGCGCCAGCAGCTTGGAGTCGGGGACAGGCAGTTTTTATAATTCACCCCTCCACTTT
CASSLESGTGSFYNSPLHF
>-|TRBJ2-3|TRBV6-4|-
TGTGCCAGCAGTCGCGACGGCGGGGTGGGGAATACGCAGTATTTT
CASSRDGGVGNTQYF
>-|TRBJ1-4|TRBV19|-
TGTGCCAGTAGCCTCCGATCCGGGGGGCACTCTGAAAAACTGTTTTTT
CASSLRSGGHSEKLFF
>-|TRBJ1-3|TRBV25-1|-
TGTGCCAGCAGGTCCACCGGGAGCCAAGGAAACACCATATATTTT
CASRSTGSQGNTIYF
>once|TRBJ1-5|TRBV15|-
TGTGCCACAGATCCCGGGGGAGGAGGCAATCAGCCCCAGCATTTT
CATDPGGGGNQPQHF
>many|TRBJ2-3|TRBV6-1|TRBD2
TGTGCCAGCAGTGAACTAGCGGGAGGGCCAGATACGCAGTATTTT
CASSELAGGPDTQYF
>-|TRBJ1-4|TRBV4-1|-
TGCGCCAGCAGCCGCCTATCGGGGGGGAACGAAAAACTGTTTTTT
CASSRLSGGNEKLFF
>-|TRBJ1-2|TRBV7-2|TRBD1
TGTGCCAGCAGCTTAGATGGCAGGGGGCATCTTGGCTACACCTTC
CASSLDGRGHLGYTF
>-|TRBJ1-5|TRBV2|TRBD1
TGTGCCAGCAGTGGACAGGGGATCAATCAGCCCCAGCATTTT
CASSGQGINQPQHF
>-|TRBJ1-1|TRBV7-9|-
TGTGCCAGCAGCTTAGCCAGGGTAACTGAAGCTTTCTTT
CASSLARVTEAFF
>-|TRBJ2-4|TRBV27|-
TGTGCCAGCAGCACAACGGACGGAGGAAAAAACATTCAGTACTTC
CASSTTDGGKNIQYF
>-|TRBJ1-6|TRBV19|TRBD1
TGTGCCAGTACAAGACAGGGCCAGGGGTCACCCCTCCACTTT
CASTRQGQGSPLHF
>once|TRBJ1-5|TRBV2|TRBD1
TGTGCCACAGGGGGGTGGGACAGACAGCATTTT
CATGGWDRQHF
>-|TRBJ2-7|TRBV9|-
TGTGCCAGCAGCGTAGGGCGGGACAGCGGGGAGCAGTACTTC
CASSVGRDSGEQYF
>-|TRBJ1-5|TRBV19|-
TGTGCCAGTACATCCTCGGGGAACCAGCCCCAGCATTTT
CASTSSGNQPQHF
>-|TRBJ2-7|TRBV11-2|-
TGTGCCAGCAGCTTAGTCAAACGGGGTACCTACGAGCAGTACTTC
CASSLVKRGTYEQYF
>few|TRBJ2-7|TRBV3-1/TRBV3-2|TRBD2
TGTGCCAGCAGCCGGGGACTAGCGGAGCCTCCGGGAGAGCAGTACTTC
CASSRGLAEPPGEQYF
>-|TRBJ2-2|TRBV6-2/TRBV6-3|TRBD1
TGTGCCAGCAGTATAGCCGGGACAGAGAACACCGGGGAGCTGTTTTTT
CASSIAGTENTGELFF
>-|TRBJ1-5|TRBV24-1|-
TGTGCCACCAGTACCAGAAGGAGTATTCGGGGCAATCAGCCCCAGCATTTT
CATSTRRSIRGNQPQHF
>-|TRBJ1-1|TRBV6-2/TRBV6-3|-
TGTGCCAGCAGTTACTCGGGACTCCGGGCGGGAGAAGCTTTCTTT
CASSYSGLRAGEAFF
>-|TRBJ1-4|TRBV5-1|TRBD1
TGCGCCCGGGACAGGGGCCCCACTAATGAAAAACTGTTTTTT
CARDRGPTNEKLFF
>-|TRBJ2-1|TRBV5-6|-
TGTGCCAGCAGCAAATTTCTAGCGACCGTAGTCGTGAATGAGCAGTTCTTC
CASSKFLATVVVNEQFF
>once|TRBJ1-1|TRBV7-9|-
TGTGCCAGCAGCTTATATTGGAGGGAAGTGAACACTGAAGCTTTCTTT
CASSLYWREVNTEAFF
>-|TRBJ1-6|TRBV30|-
TGTGCCTTACAGGAGAGCTCCTATAATTCACCCCTCCACTTT
CALQESSYNSPLHF
>once|TRBJ2-1|TRBV7-6|-
TGTGCCACCGTCGCAGGGATGAAGGGGGTCTACAATGAGCAGTTCTTC
CATVAGMKGVYNEQFF
>-|TRBJ1-5|TRBV3-1/TRBV3-2|-
TGTGCCAGCAGCCAAGGGGGCGTTCAGCCCCAGCATTTT
CASSQGGVQPQHF
>few|TRBJ1-2|TRBV28|-
TGTGCCAGCAGTTCCCCGGTTTGGGGGGCGGGGGGAGTTGGCTACACCTTC
CASSSPVWGAGGVGYTF
>-|TRBJ2-1|TRBV18|TRBD2
TGTGCCAGCTCACCAGTCGCTAGCGGGAGCGGCAATGAGCAGTTCTTC
CASSPVASGSGNEQFF
>-|TRBJ2-1|TRBV10-1|TRBD2
TGCGCCAGCAGTATCACGGGAGGGCCGGCGCAGTTCTTC
CASSITGGPAQFF
>-|TRBJ1-5|TRBV6-1|-
TGTGCCAGCAGTGAAGCGGGTGCGGCCCGTCAGCCCCAGCATTTT
CASSEAGAARQPQHF
>-|TRBJ2-3|TRBV21-1|-
TGTGCCAGCAGCAAAACGGGGGACTACCTAGAGTTCACAGATACGCAGTATTTT
CASSKTGDYLEFTDTQYF
>once|TRBJ1-2|TRBV30|-
TGTGCCTGGAGTGTTTCTGCTAACTATGGCTACACCTTC
CAWSVSANYGYTF
>-|TRBJ2-7|TRBV7-8|TRBD2
TGTGCCAGCACCCCCCGAGTCCGGGAGGGCCCAGGGGAGCAGTACTTC
CASTPRVREGPGEQYF
>-|TRBJ2-1|TRBV5-1|TRBD1
TGCGCCAGCAGCTCCTCGTACCTACAGGGGAACTCCTACAATGAGCAGTTCTTC
CASSSSYLQGNSYNEQFF